This entry lists 32 T cell receptor beta chains sequenced from one sample in a study of Ad26.COV2.S vaccination and SARS-CoV-2 variants. This table comes from immunoSEQ multiplex PCR, and its TCRdb copy is limited to in-frame clones, with some not included. The sample includes about 330,000 clones, approximately 87% seen only once; the top ten take approximately 5.8%. Regarding treatment: some 19 received Ad26.COV2.S at low or high dose, single or two shots; about five received placebo; per-sample allocation not given. Material that was analyzed had been drawn on day 63 after the first vaccine or placebo injection. The source was peripheral blood, collected in a trial of Ad26.COV2.S vaccine versus placebo. These receptors all come from a person between 18 and 65 years old who received the Ad26.COV2.S COVID-19 vaccine or a placebo.

V gene TRBV7-9 combines with J gene TRBJ1-2; D remains unclear. The CDR3 has 12 amino acids. Trimming removed 1 base from V and 6 bases from J, with 6 bases in between. Germline CDR1 reads SEHNR; CDR2 reads FQNEAQ (reference sequence). CDR3 amino acids: CASSLVLHGYTF. CDR3 nucleotides: TGTGCCAGCAGCTTAGTCCTGCATGGCTACACCTTC.

The CDR3 reads CASSLTGGPEDTQYF. The DNA for the CDR3 is TGTGCCAGCAGCTTAACGGGAGGGCCTGAAGATACGCAGTATTTT. The V and J genes are TRBV7-3 and TRBJ2-3; 7 bases are shared with TRBD2. The CDR3 has 15 amino acids. The trim removed 0 bases at V and 5 bases at J, leaving 5 bases unmatched. The germline CDR1 and CDR2 sequences are SGHTA and FQGTGA.

CDR3: CASSILSRIEAFF. The CDR3 DNA sequence: TGTGCCAGTAGTATTTTGTCGCGGATTGAAGCTTTCTTT. The chain recombines TRBV19 with TRBJ1-1; D remains unclear. Germline assignment: CDR1 LNHDA and CDR2 SQIVND (reference sequence). CDR3 length: 13 residues. The V end lost 3 bases, the J end lost 7 bases, and 12 bases lay between the germline ends.

The CDR3 loop reads CASTLPWSSGTGDTGELFF. Written as DNA, the CDR3 is TGTGCCAGTACCTTACCTTGGTCGAGTGGGACGGGGGACACCGGGGAGCTGTTTTTT. This sequence joins TRBV19 and TRBJ2-2; TRBD2 is a possible D gene (6 bases). The CDR3 runs 19 residues. Per germline, CDR1 LNHDA and CDR2 SQIVND (reference sequence). V dropped 7 bases and J dropped 3 bases, with 27 bases sitting between them. Using reference TRBV19 and TRBJ2-2 for the parts outside the CDR3, the full variable domain is DGGITQSPKYLFRKEGQNVTLSCEQNLNHDAMYWYRQDPGQGLRLIYYSQIVNDFQKGDIAEGYSVSREKKESFPLTVTSAQKNPTAFYLCASTLPWSSGTGDTGELFFGEGSRLTVL.

The CDR3 DNA is TGTGCCAGCAGCACGATAGGGGCCGGGGAGCTGTTTTTT. Encoded protein: CASSTIGAGELFF. J is TRBJ2-2 and V is TRBV7-2; possibly TRBD1 for D (5 bases). Germline loops: CDR1 SGHTA, CDR2 FQGNSA. Trimming removed 5 bases from V and 6 bases from J, with 10 bases in between. CDR3 length: 13 amino acids. The full variable domain, completed using reference TRBV7-2 and TRBJ2-2, is GAGVSQSPSNKVTEKGKDVELRCDPISGHTALYWYRQSLGQGLEFLIYFQGNSAPDKSGLPSDRFSAERTGGSVSTLTIQRTQQEDSAVYLCASSTIGAGELFFGEGSRLTVL.

This chain connects TRBV5-1 to TRBJ1-4, with D hard to call. This CDR3 has 16 residues. The V gene's germline CDR1 is SGHRS and CDR2 YFSETQ. Deletions cut 1 base from V and 5 bases from J, with 15 bases between. Written as DNA, the CDR3 is TGCGCCAGCAGCTTGCGGTCGCAGGCCACGAATGAAAAACTGTTTTTT. This sequence encodes CASSLRSQATNEKLFF.

The V and J genes are TRBV27 and TRBJ2-1, with D perhaps matching TRBD1 or TRBD2 (5 bases each). CDR1 and CDR2 from the germline V gene are MNHEY and SMNVEV (reference sequence). The V end lost 8 bases, the J end lost 7 bases, and 9 bases lay between the germline ends. The CDR3 length is 11 residues. Here the CDR3 DNA reads TGTGCCAGCGAGGGGATGAATGAGCAGTTCTTC. It yields the protein CASEGMNEQFF.

This clone occurred once. The chain couples TRBV6-5 to TRBJ1-2; a weak D match, TRBD1 (6 bases). CDR3 length: 16 amino acids. Per the germline V gene, CDR1 is MNHEY and CDR2 is SVGAGI. V was pared by 2 bases and J by 0 bases, with 13 bases between. The CDR3 DNA reads TGTGCCAGCAGTTACGCTTCACAGGGTCCTAACTATGGCTACACCTTC. Protein sequence: CASSYASQGPNYGYTF.

This chain connects TRBV9 to TRBJ2-5; 9 bases are shared with TRBD2. This CDR3 contains 15 residues. J lost 5 bases, V lost 4 bases, and 9 bases had no gene match. Germline lookup yields CDR1 SGDLS and CDR2 YYNGEE. This CDR3 reads CASSTTGLAGETQYF. The CDR3 coding sequence is TGTGCCAGCAGCACGACGGGACTAGCAGGCGAGACCCAGTACTTC. The full variable domain, in which reference TRBV9 and TRBJ2-5 provide the parts outside the CDR3, is DSGVTQTPKHLITATGQRVTLRCSPRSGDLSVYWYQQSLDQGLQFLIQYYNGEERAKGNILERFSAQQFPDLHSELNLSSLELGDSALYFCASSTTGLAGETQYFGPGTRLLVL.

The chain is built from TRBV18 and TRBJ1-1; no definite D call. V lost 3 bases to trimming and J lost 8 bases, with 10 bases between them. This CDR3 has 12 amino acids. The germline V gene has CDR1 KGHSH and CDR2 LQKENI. Here the CDR3 reads CASSPSQIEAFF. In DNA, the CDR3 is TGTGCCAGCTCACCCTCCCAAATCGAAGCTTTCTTT.

This rearrangement joins TRBV18 to TRBJ2-5; the D gene is possibly TRBD1 (6 bases). The V gene's germline CDR1 is KGHSH and CDR2 LQKENI. The CDR3 consists of 13 residues. V was clipped by 5 bases and J by 5 bases, with 12 bases between them. CDR3 region: CASSRTVGETQYF. As DNA, the CDR3 is TGTGCCAGCTCAAGGACAGTTGGGGAGACCCAGTACTTC. Using reference TRBV18 and TRBJ2-5 for the parts outside the CDR3, the full variable domain is NAGVMQNPRHLVRRRGQEARLRCSPMKGHSHVYWYRQLPEEGLKFMVYLQKENIIDESGMPKERFSAEFPKEGPSILRIQQVVRGDSAAYFCASSRTVGETQYFGPGTRLLVL.

The chain is built from TRBV5-6 and TRBJ1-3, with a possible D match to TRBD1 (5 bases). Germline V CDR1 and CDR2: SGHDT, YYEEEE. Between the trimmed V and J ends, which lost 7 bases and 0 bases, there was a span of 14 bases. The CDR3 has 15 residues. The CDR3 nucleotides read TGTGCCAGCGGTTCGGGGGGTTACTCTGGAAACACCATATATTTT. This translates into CASGSGGYSGNTIYF.

Comment on this clone: The junction and the germline gene differ at one end; a read error may be behind it. The chain has TRBV13 and TRBJ1-6, with unresolved D. This CDR3 comprises 15 residues. Germline lookup yields CDR1 PRHDT and CDR2 FYEKMQ (reference sequence). CDR3 in amino acids: CASSLGGSYNSPLHF. The CDR3 coding sequence is TGTGCCAGCAGTTTAGGCGGCTCCTATAATTCACCCCTCCACTTT.

The chain has TRBV21-1 and TRBJ1-1. TRBV21-1 is given as a pseudogene. There are 12 residues in the CDR3. The CDR3 loop is CASSLGNTEAFF. Here the CDR3 DNA reads TGTGCCAGCAGTTTGGGGAATACTGAAGCTTTCTTT.

The chain recombines TRBV7-2 with TRBJ1-5; D is unclear. V was clipped by 5 bases and J by 7 bases, with 15 bases between them. CDR1 and CDR2 from the germline V gene are SGHTA and FQGNSA. The CDR3 contains 14 residues. The DNA for the CDR3 is TGTGCCAGCAGCCCTGAAGGGTCCTGGCAGCCCCAGCATTTT. Its protein product is CASSPEGSWQPQHF.

J is TRBJ2-7 and V is TRBV18; no clear D. The V gene's germline CDR1 is KGHSH and CDR2 LQKENI. The CDR3 spans 13 residues. Trimming removed 3 bases at V and 4 bases at J, with 10 bases between. In nucleotides, the CDR3 is TGTGCCAGCTCACCCCGGACGGCTTACGAGCAGTACGTC. Translated, it gives CASSPRTAYEQYV.

V gene TRBV6-4 combines with J gene TRBJ1-1; TRBD1 is a possible D gene (5 bases). Germline values: CDR1 MRHNA, CDR2 SNTAGT. The CDR3 has 14 amino acids. V gave up 5 bases and J gave up 5 bases, with 15 bases separating them. CDR3 sequence reads: CASSPQGGFTEAFF. The CDR3 bases are TGTGCCAGCAGTCCCCAGGGTGGGTTTACTGAAGCTTTCTTT.

The chain couples TRBV27 to TRBJ1-4; tentatively, D is TRBD1 (5 bases). The germline gives CDR1 MNHEY, CDR2 SMNVEV (reference sequence). The CDR3 runs 19 residues. The V end was cut by 3 bases, the J end by 2 bases, with 22 bases between. CDR3 region: CASSFEGMTREGTNEKLFF. CDR3 nucleotide sequence: TGTGCCAGCAGTTTTGAAGGTATGACCCGGGAGGGGACTAATGAAAAACTGTTTTTT.

The rearrangement joins TRBV5-4 to TRBJ1-1, with D perhaps matching TRBD1 (5 bases). Trimming took off 8 bases at V and 5 bases at J, with 19 bases between the two ends. CDR3 size: 14 residues. Per the germline V gene, CDR1 is SGHNT and CDR2 is YYREEE (reference sequence). CDR3 in amino acids: CASGSWSGGTEAFF. CDR3 sequence (DNA): TGTGCCAGTGGGTCTTGGTCCGGGGGGACTGAAGCTTTCTTT.

The rearrangement uses TRBV4-2 and TRBJ2-2; 7 nucleotides match TRBD1. This CDR3 contains 15 residues. The germline V gene has CDR1 LGHNA and CDR2 YNFKEQ. V lost 4 bases to trimming and J lost 7 bases; unmatched junction nucleotides: 9. For the CDR3, the DNA is TGTGCCAGCAGCCGGTCAGGGGGTGTCGGCGGGGAGCTGTTTTTT. This codes for CASSRSGGVGGELFF.

This sequence joins TRBV4-3 and TRBJ2-3, with 7 nucleotides matching TRBD2. This CDR3 has 17 residues. Germline V gene lookup returns CDR1 LGHNA and CDR2 YSLEER. J gave up 2 bases and V 1 base, and 9 bases lay outside the gene matches. The CDR3 here is CASSQASASGYTDTQYF. The CDR3 nucleotides read TGCGCCAGCAGCCAAGCCTCCGCTAGCGGTTACACAGATACGCAGTATTTT.

V is TRBV7-2 and J is TRBJ2-1; tentatively, D is TRBD2 (6 bases). The germline V and J ends were trimmed by 1 base and 6 bases, with 13 bases remaining between them. The CDR3 has 15 amino acids. Per germline, CDR1 SGHTA and CDR2 FQGNSA. The CDR3 DNA reads as TGTGCCAGCAGCTTAGTTGGCGGGACGCGCAATGAGCAGTTCTTC. Translating it yields CASSLVGGTRNEQFF.

This sequence joins TRBV28 and TRBJ1-2, with TRBD1 matching over 8 bases. The CDR3 consists of 13 residues. Germline V gene sequence: CDR1 MDHEN, CDR2 SYDVKM. V was pared by 6 bases and J by 8 bases, with 8 bases of the junction left unmatched. CDR3 bases: TGTGCCAGCAGACTCTCTGGACAGGGCGGCTACACCTTC. Its translation is CASRLSGQGGYTF.

CDR3 region: CASSPRDRGESGANVLTF. In DNA, the CDR3 is TGTGCCAGCAGCCCCCGGGACAGGGGAGAGTCTGGGGCCAACGTCCTGACTTTC. V usage is TRBV7-6 and J usage is TRBJ2-6; TRBD1 matches 10 bases. V shed 5 bases and J 1 base; nucleotides not matched to a gene: 8. CDR3 length equals 18 residues. Germline V gene sequence: CDR1 SGHVS, CDR2 FNYEAQ. The whole variable domain, remainder taken from reference TRBV7-6 and TRBJ2-6, is GAGVSQSPRYKVTKRGQDVALRCDPISGHVSLYWYRQALGQGPEFLTYFNYEAQQDKSGLPNDRFSAERPEGSISTLTIQRTEQRDSAMYRCASSPRDRGESGANVLTFGAGSRLTVL.

The J gene is TRBJ2-1, the V gene TRBV4-2; the D gene is possibly TRBD2 (5 bases). CDR1 and CDR2 from the germline V gene are LGHNA and YNFKEQ. With 4 bases removed from V and 8 bases from J, the gap between germline ends came to 12 bases. The CDR3 has 13 amino acids. CDR3 residues: CASSPPLRDEQFF. The CDR3 DNA reads as TGTGCCAGCAGCCCCCCCCTGCGGGATGAGCAGTTCTTC.

The CDR3 spells CASSKLSTGELFF. CDR3 nucleotides: TGTGCCAGCAGCAAGCTCAGTACCGGGGAGCTGTTTTTT. This rearrangement joins TRBV7-9 to TRBJ2-2; no clear D. Deletions cut 5 bases from V and 5 bases from J, with 9 bases between. This CDR3 has 13 residues. The V gene's germline CDR1 is SEHNR and CDR2 FQNEAQ (reference sequence). Drawing the rest from reference TRBV7-9 and TRBJ2-2, the complete variable domain is DTGVSQNPRHKITKRGQNVTFRCDPISEHNRLYWYRQTLGQGPEFLTYFQNEAQLEKSRLLSDRFSAERPKGSFSTLEIQRTEQGDSAMYLCASSKLSTGELFFGEGSRLTVL.

The V call is TRBV6-6, the J call TRBJ2-5, with D unresolved. The CDR3 has 16 amino acids. V lost 2 bases and J lost 4, with 17 bases in between. Germline assignment: CDR1 MNHNY and CDR2 SVGAGI (reference sequence). This chain's CDR3 is CASSYPPTELPETQYF. The CDR3, as DNA: TGTGCCAGCAGTTACCCCCCGACCGAGCTCCCAGAGACCCAGTACTTC.

The V call is TRBV19, the J call TRBJ1-2, with a possible D match to TRBD1 (6 bases). The CDR3 extends over 11 amino acids. The germline CDR1 and CDR2 sequences are LNHDA and SQIVND (reference sequence). The V end was cut by 11 bases, the J end by 8 bases, with 15 bases between. DNA for the CDR3: TGTGCCTCCAGGGGTTCTAACGGCTACACCTTC. It is translated as CASRGSNGYTF.

The J gene is TRBJ2-1, the V gene TRBV11-3; D not resolved. In germline, CDR1 is SGHNT, CDR2 YENEEA. The ends were cut back, 5 bases at V and 1 base at J, with 12 bases in the middle. The CDR3 length is 15 residues. As DNA, the CDR3 is TGTGCCAGCAGCCCCCCTCCCGGATCCTACAATGAGCAGTTCTTC. This sequence encodes CASSPPPGSYNEQFF.

This rearrangement joins TRBV13 to TRBJ1-2; D might be TRBD1 (5 bases). V shed 2 bases and J shed 7 bases, with 17 bases lying between them. Per germline, CDR1 PRHDT and CDR2 FYEKMQ (reference sequence). This CDR3 contains 15 residues. This chain's CDR3 is CASSLSGTRTIGYTF. The CDR3 region has the DNA TGTGCCAGCAGCTTAAGCGGGACTAGGACGATTGGCTACACCTTC.

This clone was found once. This chain uses TRBV19 with TRBJ1-1; D not resolved. This CDR3 spans 14 amino acids. V was trimmed by 4 bases and J by 7 bases, leaving 16 bases between them. Germline lookup yields CDR1 LNHDA and CDR2 SQIVND (reference sequence). Here the CDR3 reads CASSTPRSTFEAFF. The CDR3 coding sequence is TGTGCCAGTAGTACCCCGCGGAGCACTTTTGAAGCTTTCTTT.

This clone was counted a few times. The CDR3 protein is CASLARGIGMDGYTF. Written as DNA, the CDR3 is TGTGCCAGTCTGGCCCGGGGCATTGGCATGGATGGCTACACCTTC. This chain links TRBV7-9 with TRBJ1-2; D might be TRBD1 (5 bases). Trimming removed 9 bases at V and 6 bases at J, with 23 bases between. The length of the CDR3 is 15 residues. Germline assignment: CDR1 SEHNR and CDR2 FQNEAQ (reference sequence).